This T cell receptor (beta chain) was recorded in a study of blood T cells in healthy people across ages. Study information: For every two T cells, template switching captured about one barcoded beta molecule.

This clonotype turned up a few times. Antigen specificity is unknown. A J-beta primer mix and a sample-barcoded 5' primer were used in a second PCR of about 6 to 12 cycles. Every molecule of cDNA carried a tag from a template-switch adaptor with 12 random nucleotides. Using its own MiXCR run on the 5' RACE reads, TCRdb lists one record per CDR3 protein. The sample records 1.2 million to 1.5 million distinct CDR3 sequences, 59% being singletons. Regarding the study as a whole: Measured against age, TCR beta diversity per million T cells decreased in a roughly linear manner. Naive and antigen-experienced cells were not separated, limiting conclusive comparison.

The V gene end was trimmed by 4 bases and the J gene end by 6 bases; junction bases not matched to a gene: 10. The CDR3 consists of 15 residues. Germline lookup yields CDR1 LGHNA and CDR2 YNFKEQ. The sample was blood. The chain couples TRBV4-2 to TRBJ1-2; 8 bases are shared with TRBD1. The receptor was derived from a man between 18 and 35 years old in good health. CDR3 DNA sequence: TGTGCCAGCAGCCCGGAGAACAGGGGGACGGATGGCTACACCTTC. It specifies CASSPENRGTDGYTF.